These 19 T cell receptor beta chains share one sample of origin, sequenced in a study of T-cell reconstitution after alpha-beta-depleted transplantation in children. Preparing the TCRbeta library involved the use of unique molecular identifiers. Via MiXCR, TCRdb re-called the PCR reads, giving one row per CDR3 protein. Of 3,000 to 4,000 distinct CDR3 sequences in the sample, 9.5% to 12% were seen once. This sample comprised PBMCs, mostly from graft donor cells, obtained 360 days after TCRalphabeta/CD19-depleted stem cell transplant. These receptors all stem from a patient younger than 10 who had a stem cell transplant for inherited bone marrow failure, so the T cells may come from the graft donor.

This clonotype was observed at least ten times. The chain carries TRBV28 and TRBJ2-7; 7 bases match TRBD1. Germline V gene sequence: CDR1 MDHEN, CDR2 SYDVKM. CDR3 length: 14 amino acids. V shed 5 bases and J 2 bases; nucleotides not matched to a gene: 6. CDR3 sequence (DNA): TGTGCCAGCAGTCCGGGACAGTACCCCTACGAGCAGTACTTC. Protein product: CASSPGQYPYEQYF.

This clonotype was seen repeatedly, ten times or more. V is TRBV9 and J is TRBJ2-1, with D perhaps matching TRBD1 or TRBD2 (6 bases each). Germline loops: CDR1 SGDLS, CDR2 YYNGEE. The V end was cut by 4 bases, the J end by 4 bases, with 15 bases between. This CDR3 has 15 residues. The CDR3, as DNA: TGTGCCAGCAGCTCCGAACCGGGGGCTTACAATGAGCAGTTCTTC. It translates to CASSSEPGAYNEQFF.

By proportion, this clonotype is medium-sized. The rearrangement uses TRBV7-9 and TRBJ2-5, with D possibly called TRBD1 or TRBD2 (5 bases each). V was cut by 7 bases and J by 5 bases, with 14 bases left in between. This CDR3 contains 13 residues. CDR1 and CDR2 (germline): SEHNR, FQNEAQ (reference sequence). The CDR3 coding sequence is TGTGCCAGCACCTTTTGGGGGAGCGAGACCCAGTACTTC. It specifies CASTFWGSETQYF.

This clonotype was counted at least ten times. The V call is TRBV6-5, the J call TRBJ1-1; D remains ambiguous. In germline, CDR1 is MNHEY, CDR2 SVGAGI. V lost 4 bases, J lost 1 base, and 7 bases lay in between. The CDR3 sequence is 13 residues long. The CDR3 coding sequence is TGTGCCAGCAGTTTAACGGGGAACACTGAAGCTTTCTTT. It is translated as CASSLTGNTEAFF.

This clonotype showed up many times. The chain joins TRBV6-1 to TRBJ1-1; 7 nucleotides match TRBD1. Germline assignment: CDR1 MNHNS and CDR2 SASEGT. Trimming cost V 4 bases and J 4 bases; bases outside gene matches: 6. The CDR3 covers 14 residues. This chain's CDR3 is CASSVGGAGTEAFF. CDR3 DNA: TGTGCCAGCAGTGTAGGGGGCGCAGGCACTGAAGCTTTCTTT.

This clonotype was recorded many times. This chain joins TRBV20-1 and TRBJ1-5, with no clear D. This CDR3 has 16 residues. Germline values: CDR1 DFQATT, CDR2 SNEGSKA (reference sequence). Trimming took 0 bases from V and 1 from J, leaving 13 bases between them. CDR3 loop: CSARDWATGSNQPQHF. CDR3 sequence (DNA): TGCAGTGCTAGAGATTGGGCGACCGGGAGCAATCAGCCCCAGCATTTT.

This clonotype showed up many times. The chain couples TRBV21-1 to TRBJ2-5; TRBD2 is the table's D call and was not checked against the DNA. TRBV21-1 is a pseudogene. The CDR3 has 13 amino acids. CDR3 nucleotides: TGTGCCAGCAGGAGGGCCCTCGAAAAGACCCAGTACTTC. Its translation is CASRRALEKTQYF.

In its sample, this clonotype was seen many times. V gene TRBV18 combines with J gene TRBJ2-3; a possible D gene is TRBD1 (5 bases). The CDR3 spans 16 residues. Trimming removed 2 bases from V and 6 bases from J, with 18 bases in between. The germline gives CDR1 KGHSH, CDR2 LQKENI. The CDR3 region has the DNA TGTGCCAGCTCACCAAATAGTAATAAGGGGCCGGATACGCAGTATTTT. Translating gives CASSPNSNKGPDTQYF.

The chain carries TRBV6-2 or TRBV6-3 and TRBJ2-1, with TRBD2 matching 9 bases. Trimming took 9 bases from V and 4 from J; bases not matched to a gene: 4. This CDR3 is 13 amino acids long. Germline CDR1 and CDR2: MNHEY and SVGEGT. Written as DNA, the CDR3 is TGTGCCAGTCCTAGCGGGACGTACAATGAGCAGTTCTTC. Translated, it gives CASPSGTYNEQFF.

This clonotype was observed many times. This chain connects TRBV9 to TRBJ2-6; tentative D call: TRBD2 (5 bases). The germline gives CDR1 SGDLS, CDR2 YYNGEE. The CDR3 consists of 18 residues. Trimming took 0 bases from V and 2 from J, leaving 15 bases between them. CDR3 nucleotides: TGTGCCAGCAGCGTAGTGAGGGTGCCTCTTCCTGGGGCCAACGTCCTGACTTTC. This encodes CASSVVRVPLPGANVLTF.

This clonotype was counted ten times or more. The V gene is TRBV6-5, the J gene TRBJ1-1, with 7 positions matching TRBD1. This CDR3 contains 16 residues. Germline assignment: CDR1 MNHEY and CDR2 SVGAGI. After removal of 0 bases from V and 1 base from J, the junction contained 5 bases not matched to a gene. The chain's CDR3 is CASSYSFQGGNTEAFF. CDR3 coding DNA: TGTGCCAGCAGTTACTCGTTTCAGGGGGGGAACACTGAAGCTTTCTTT.

This clonotype was counted many times. This sequence joins TRBV20-1 and TRBJ1-1; 7 bases fit TRBD1. This CDR3 is 13 amino acids long. Looked up from germline, CDR1 is DFQATT and CDR2 is SNEGSKA (reference sequence). With 6 bases clipped from V and 4 bases from J, the junction kept 8 bases outside the gene matches. DNA of the CDR3: TGCAGTGCCTGGACAGGCCTTGGCACTGAAGCTTTCTTT. Translation gives CSAWTGLGTEAFF.

The chain links TRBV10-3 to TRBJ2-6; unclear D gene. Trimming shortened V by 3 bases and J by 0 bases, and 9 bases separated the two germline ends. The CDR3 length is 16 residues. CDR1 ENHRY and CDR2 SYGVKD come from the germline V gene. As DNA, the CDR3 is TGTGCCATCAGTGACCCAGCGAGCTCTGGGGCCAACGTCCTGACTTTC. Translation gives CAISDPASSGANVLTF.

In regard to this clonotype: Just one base apart from a much larger clone, this may be a read error. V and J are TRBV2 and TRBJ2-5; TRBD2 aligns across 9 bases. Germline V gene data show CDR1 as SNHLY and CDR2 as FYNNEI. The CDR3 runs 19 residues. CDR3 in DNA: TGTACCAGCAGCGGGCGCAGGCTGCGGGAGGGCCAAAGGCAAGAGACCCAGTACTTC. Protein sequence: CTSSGRRLREGQRQETQYF. Variable domain in full (rest from reference TRBV2 and TRBJ2-5): EPEVTQTPSHQVTQMGQEVILRCVPISNHLYFYWYRQILGQKVEFLVSFYNNEISEKSEIFDDQFSVERPDGSNFTLKIRSTKLEDSAMYFCTSSGRRLREGQRQETQYFGPGTRLLVL.

This clonotype was counted ten times or more. This chain uses TRBV28 with TRBJ2-7; D is uncertain. The germline V and J ends were trimmed by 6 bases and 3 bases, with 12 bases remaining between them. Germline values: CDR1 MDHEN, CDR2 SYDVKM. This CDR3 has 13 amino acids. The DNA of the CDR3 is TGTGCCAGCAGAGGTCTGGACCGCTACGAGCAGTACTTC. This translates into CASRGLDRYEQYF.

Judged by abundance, this clonotype is medium-sized. The chain links TRBV12-3 or TRBV12-4 to TRBJ2-1; 7 positions match TRBD1. The V and J ends lost 5 bases and 9 bases, in that order; junction bases with no gene match: 7. The CDR3 has 13 residues. The CDR3 here is CASSRQGFGEQFF. In nucleotides, the CDR3 is TGTGCCAGCAGTCGACAGGGTTTTGGTGAGCAGTTCTTC.

The table lists this clonotype with many counts. The V and J genes are TRBV3-1 and TRBJ2-1, with 10 bases identical to TRBD2. CDR3 size: 19 residues. V dropped 2 bases and J dropped 10; count of bases not matched to a gene: 20. The germline gives CDR1 LGHDT, CDR2 YNNKEL (reference sequence). The CDR3 is CASSQSSGYLSGRVFEQFF. The CDR3 DNA sequence: TGTGCCAGCAGCCAATCGTCCGGATATTTAAGCGGGAGGGTTTTCGAGCAGTTCTTC.

This rearrangement joins TRBV2 to TRBJ2-7; D is possibly TRBD1 (5 bases). Looked up from germline, CDR1 is SNHLY and CDR2 is FYNNEI. There are 12 residues in the CDR3. Trimming shortened V by 6 bases and J by 7 bases, and 13 bases separated the two germline ends. The CDR3 DNA follows: TGTGCCAGCAGAGACAGCCTGAGGGAGCAGTACTTC. It yields the protein CASRDSLREQYF.

This clonotype was recorded many times. V usage is TRBV5-1 and J usage is TRBJ2-5, with TRBD2 matching 12 bases. V dropped 0 bases and J dropped 5; count of bases not matched to a gene: 5. CDR3 size: 16 residues. CDR1 and CDR2 (germline): SGHRS, YFSETQ. The CDR3 reads CASSLAGLAGSETQYF. The CDR3 DNA follows: TGCGCCAGCAGCTTGGCCGGACTAGCGGGATCTGAGACCCAGTACTTC. Supplemented by reference TRBV5-1 and TRBJ2-5, the full variable domain reads KAGVTQTPRYLIKTRGQQVTLSCSPISGHRSVSWYQQTPGQGLQFLFEYFSETQRNKGNFPGRFSGRQFSNSRSEMNVSTLELGDSALYLCASSLAGLAGSETQYFGPGTRLLVL.